These T cell receptor beta chains were read from a single sample in a study of blood T cell repertoires in COVID-19. TCRdb's copy holds only in-frame clones and misses some; the assay was immunoSEQ multiplex PCR. The data hold approximately 270,000 clones, with over 75% observed a single time. Sample: peripheral blood. The receptors here all came from a woman aged 70-85 years with acute or convalescent COVID-19. Both conserved end residues are part of each CDR3. The D gene is left open where the match is weak. Clone size appears in some rows only: once, few, many, or a class for an expanded clone.

v_call: TRBV18; cdr3_length: 18; j_call: TRBJ2-2; d_call: TRBD2; clone_size: .; cdr3_aa: CASSPTRETSLNTGELFF; cdr3_nt: TGTGCCAGCTCACCTACTAGGGAGACTAGCCTGAACACCGGGGAGCTGTTTTTT
v_call: TRBV19; cdr3_length: 18; j_call: TRBJ2-2; d_call: .; clone_size: .; cdr3_aa: CASSIGGRRGRRIGELFF; cdr3_nt: TGTGCCAGTAGTATAGGGGGTAGGAGGGGGCGTCGGATCGGGGAGCTGTTTTTT
v_call: TRBV2; cdr3_length: 13; j_call: TRBJ1-2; d_call: .; clone_size: few; cdr3_aa: CASSEGTSYGYTF; cdr3_nt: TGTGCCAGCAGTGAGGGCACCTCCTATGGCTACACCTTC
v_call: TRBV15; cdr3_length: 19; j_call: TRBJ1-5; d_call: .; clone_size: .; cdr3_aa: CATSLAKGEGVAGNQPQHF; cdr3_nt: TGTGCCACCAGCCTCGCGAAGGGTGAGGGGGTCGCGGGCAATCAGCCCCAGCATTTT
v_call: TRBV11-3; cdr3_length: 15; j_call: TRBJ1-4; d_call: TRBD1; clone_size: .; cdr3_aa: CASSPGTATNEKLFF; cdr3_nt: TGTGCCAGCAGCCCCGGGACAGCAACTAATGAAAAACTGTTTTTT
v_call: TRBV18; cdr3_length: 16; j_call: TRBJ1-3; d_call: .; clone_size: .; cdr3_aa: CASSLLQDGSGNTIYF; cdr3_nt: TGTGCCAGCTCACTGTTACAGGACGGATCTGGAAACACCATATATTTT
v_call: TRBV19; cdr3_length: 14; j_call: TRBJ1-3; d_call: .; clone_size: .; cdr3_aa: CATKQDHSGNTIYF; cdr3_nt: TGTGCCACCAAACAGGATCACTCTGGAAACACCATATATTTT
v_call: TRBV7-9; cdr3_length: 15; j_call: TRBJ2-3; d_call: TRBD1; clone_size: .; cdr3_aa: CASSFTGTGEDTQYF; cdr3_nt: TGTGCCAGCAGCTTTACTGGAACAGGGGAAGATACGCAGTATTTT
v_call: TRBV10-1; cdr3_length: 13; j_call: TRBJ1-2; d_call: .; clone_size: .; cdr3_aa: CASSADRLAGYTF; cdr3_nt: TGCGCCAGCAGCGCTGACAGGCTGGCAGGCTACACCTTC
v_call: TRBV6-2/TRBV6-3; cdr3_length: 14; j_call: TRBJ1-6; d_call: .; clone_size: .; cdr3_aa: CASSLQGPNSPLHF; cdr3_nt: TGTGCCAGCAGTTTACAGGGCCCGAATTCACCCCTCCACTTT
v_call: TRBV12-3/TRBV12-4; cdr3_length: 10; j_call: TRBJ1-1; d_call: .; clone_size: .; cdr3_aa: CASSGTRAFF; cdr3_nt: TGTGCCAGCAGCGGGACACGAGCTTTCTTT
v_call: TRBV5-1; cdr3_length: 15; j_call: TRBJ2-2; d_call: TRBD2; clone_size: .; cdr3_aa: CASSFGLAGTGELFF; cdr3_nt: TGCGCCAGCAGCTTTGGACTAGCGGGTACGGGGGAGCTGTTTTTT
v_call: TRBV18; cdr3_length: 13; j_call: TRBJ1-2; d_call: .; clone_size: .; cdr3_aa: CASSEGANYGYTF; cdr3_nt: TGTGCCAGCTCCGAGGGAGCTAACTATGGCTACACCTTC
v_call: TRBV4-2; cdr3_length: 15; j_call: TRBJ2-2; d_call: .; clone_size: few; cdr3_aa: CASSQVRGTTGELFF; cdr3_nt: TGTGCCAGCAGCCAAGTCCGGGGAACTACCGGGGAGCTGTTTTTT
v_call: TRBV9; cdr3_length: 16; j_call: TRBJ2-3; d_call: TRBD2; clone_size: .; cdr3_aa: CASSVGTSARTDTQYF; cdr3_nt: TGTGCCAGCAGCGTGGGGACTAGCGCCCGCACAGATACGCAGTATTTT
v_call: TRBV2; cdr3_length: 15; j_call: TRBJ1-2; d_call: .; clone_size: .; cdr3_aa: CASIQQDSRNYGYTF; cdr3_nt: TGTGCCAGCATTCAACAGGATTCCCGGAACTATGGCTACACCTTC
v_call: TRBV5-8; cdr3_length: 13; j_call: TRBJ1-2; d_call: TRBD1; clone_size: .; cdr3_aa: CASSSHRGYGYTF; cdr3_nt: TGTGCCAGCAGCTCACACAGGGGCTATGGCTACACCTTC
v_call: TRBV28; cdr3_length: 17; j_call: TRBJ1-2; d_call: .; clone_size: .; cdr3_aa: CASSSPGQPRANYGYTF; cdr3_nt: TGTGCCAGCAGCTCACCCGGACAGCCCCGAGCTAACTATGGCTACACCTTC
v_call: TRBV3-1/TRBV3-2; cdr3_length: 15; j_call: TRBJ1-5; d_call: TRBD1; clone_size: .; cdr3_aa: CASSPSTGVNQPQHF; cdr3_nt: TGTGCCAGCAGCCCATCGACAGGGGTCAATCAGCCCCAGCATTTT
v_call: TRBV5-4; cdr3_length: 14; j_call: TRBJ2-7; d_call: TRBD1; clone_size: few; cdr3_aa: CASSGDRGHNEQYF; cdr3_nt: TGTGCCAGCAGCGGAGACAGGGGGCACAACGAGCAGTACTTC
v_call: TRBV2; cdr3_length: 13; j_call: TRBJ2-1; d_call: .; clone_size: .; cdr3_aa: CASRLEVGNEQFF; cdr3_nt: TGTGCCAGCAGGCTAGAAGTAGGCAATGAGCAGTTCTTC
v_call: TRBV3-1/TRBV3-2; cdr3_length: 16; j_call: TRBJ1-1; d_call: TRBD1; clone_size: few; cdr3_aa: CASSQVPGGRRTEAFF; cdr3_nt: TGTGCCAGCAGCCAAGTACCAGGGGGCCGGCGCACTGAAGCTTTCTTT
v_call: TRBV15; cdr3_length: 12; j_call: TRBJ1-2; d_call: .; clone_size: few; cdr3_aa: CASSGANYGYTF; cdr3_nt: TGTGCCAGTTCGGGGGCTAACTATGGCTACACCTTC
v_call: TRBV18; cdr3_length: 14; j_call: TRBJ1-4; d_call: .; clone_size: .; cdr3_aa: CASSPQGSDEKLFF; cdr3_nt: TGTGCCAGCTCACCCCAGGGGAGTGATGAAAAACTGTTTTTT
v_call: TRBV10-3; cdr3_length: 12; j_call: TRBJ2-7; d_call: .; clone_size: .; cdr3_aa: CAISESGGEQYF; cdr3_nt: TGTGCCATCAGTGAGTCCGGGGGCGAGCAGTACTTC
v_call: TRBV4-1; cdr3_length: 17; j_call: TRBJ1-6; d_call: .; clone_size: few; cdr3_aa: CASSQDAGGMYNSPLHF; cdr3_nt: TGCGCCAGCAGCCAAGACGCGGGGGGGATGTATAATTCACCCCTCCACTTT
v_call: TRBV18; cdr3_length: 18; j_call: TRBJ2-3; d_call: TRBD2; clone_size: .; cdr3_aa: CASSPTTPGGLGTDTQYF; cdr3_nt: TGTGCCAGCTCACCGACAACCCCGGGGGGATTGGGCACAGATACGCAGTATTTT
v_call: TRBV4-2; cdr3_length: 15; j_call: TRBJ1-1; d_call: .; clone_size: .; cdr3_aa: CASSRIAWGHTEAFF; cdr3_nt: TGTGCCAGCAGCCGGATCGCCTGGGGCCACACTGAAGCTTTCTTT
v_call: TRBV6-5; cdr3_length: 15; j_call: TRBJ1-2; d_call: TRBD1; clone_size: .; cdr3_aa: CASSYGQAEHYGYTF; cdr3_nt: TGTGCCAGCAGTTACGGACAGGCAGAACACTATGGCTACACCTTC
v_call: TRBV2; cdr3_length: 14; j_call: TRBJ1-1; d_call: .; clone_size: .; cdr3_aa: CASRAVTGNTEAFF; cdr3_nt: TGTGCCAGCAGAGCGGTCACCGGAAACACTGAAGCTTTCTTT
v_call: TRBV30; cdr3_length: 12; j_call: TRBJ2-7; d_call: .; clone_size: .; cdr3_aa: CAWSGGFYEQYF; cdr3_nt: TGTGCCTGGAGTGGCGGCTTCTACGAGCAGTACTTC
v_call: TRBV5-1; cdr3_length: 16; j_call: TRBJ2-3; d_call: .; clone_size: .; cdr3_aa: CASSLLASSSTDTQYF; cdr3_nt: TGCGCCAGCAGCTTGCTGGCCTCCTCTAGCACAGATACGCAGTATTTT
v_call: TRBV4-1; cdr3_length: 15; j_call: TRBJ1-4; d_call: TRBD1; clone_size: .; cdr3_aa: CASKPPGQGNEKLFF; cdr3_nt: TGCGCCAGCAAACCTCCGGGACAGGGTAATGAAAAACTGTTTTTT
v_call: TRBV19; cdr3_length: 15; j_call: TRBJ1-2; d_call: TRBD1; clone_size: .; cdr3_aa: CASRSGAGGYRGYTF; cdr3_nt: TGTGCCAGCCGGTCGGGGGCAGGGGGTTACCGTGGCTACACCTTC
v_call: TRBV30; cdr3_length: 13; j_call: TRBJ1-6; d_call: .; clone_size: .; cdr3_aa: CACTPLRGSPLHF; cdr3_nt: TGTGCCTGCACACCCCTGAGAGGTTCACCCCTCCACTTT
v_call: TRBV29-1; cdr3_length: 13; j_call: TRBJ2-7; d_call: TRBD2; clone_size: .; cdr3_aa: CSVRTSGAYEQYF; cdr3_nt: TGCAGCGTTCGGACTAGCGGGGCTTACGAGCAGTACTTC
v_call: TRBV5-1; cdr3_length: 15; j_call: TRBJ1-4; d_call: .; clone_size: .; cdr3_aa: CASSLEQATNEKLFF; cdr3_nt: TGCGCCAGCAGCTTGGAACAGGCAACTAATGAAAAACTGTTTTTT
v_call: TRBV19; cdr3_length: 14; j_call: TRBJ1-5; d_call: .; clone_size: .; cdr3_aa: CASSIGALRQPQHF; cdr3_nt: TGTGCCAGTAGTATCGGAGCGCTTCGGCAGCCCCAGCATTTT
v_call: TRBV5-4; cdr3_length: 15; j_call: TRBJ2-1; d_call: TRBD2; clone_size: .; cdr3_aa: CASSRTSGGYNEQFF; cdr3_nt: TGTGCCAGCAGCAGGACTAGCGGGGGGTACAATGAGCAGTTCTTC
v_call: TRBV5-4; cdr3_length: 16; j_call: TRBJ2-3; d_call: .; clone_size: .; cdr3_aa: CASSLRRGGYTDTQYF; cdr3_nt: TGTGCCAGCAGCTTGCGTAGGGGGGGGTACACAGATACGCAGTATTTT
v_call: TRBV5-5; cdr3_length: 15; j_call: TRBJ1-2; d_call: .; clone_size: few; cdr3_aa: CASSPRAGLGYGYTF; cdr3_nt: TGTGCCAGCAGCCCCCGAGCAGGGTTGGGCTATGGCTACACCTTC
v_call: TRBV6-5; cdr3_length: 14; j_call: TRBJ2-1; d_call: .; clone_size: .; cdr3_aa: CASTLANSYNEQFF; cdr3_nt: TGTGCCAGCACTCTAGCGAACTCCTACAATGAGCAGTTCTTC
v_call: TRBV30; cdr3_length: 14; j_call: TRBJ1-1; d_call: .; clone_size: .; cdr3_aa: CAWTSGTADAEAFF; cdr3_nt: TGTGCCTGGACCAGCGGGACGGCGGACGCTGAAGCTTTCTTT
v_call: TRBV5-1; cdr3_length: 13; j_call: TRBJ1-2; d_call: .; clone_size: .; cdr3_aa: CASSFDGPTGYTF; cdr3_nt: TGCGCCAGCAGCTTCGACGGTCCGACAGGCTACACCTTC
v_call: TRBV12-3/TRBV12-4; cdr3_length: 13; j_call: TRBJ1-1; d_call: .; clone_size: .; cdr3_aa: CASSTLRNTEAFF; cdr3_nt: TGTGCCAGCAGTACCCTGAGGAACACTGAAGCTTTCTTT
v_call: TRBV19; cdr3_length: 13; j_call: TRBJ2-1; d_call: .; clone_size: .; cdr3_aa: CATSLQGLNEQFF; cdr3_nt: TGTGCCACCTCCTTACAGGGTCTCAATGAGCAGTTCTTC
v_call: TRBV5-6; cdr3_length: 13; j_call: TRBJ1-2; d_call: TRBD1; clone_size: .; cdr3_aa: CASRGQAAEGYTF; cdr3_nt: TGTGCCAGCAGGGGACAGGCCGCAGAAGGCTACACCTTC
v_call: TRBV5-4; cdr3_length: 16; j_call: TRBJ2-2; d_call: .; clone_size: .; cdr3_aa: CASSLPGYRYGGELFF; cdr3_nt: TGTGCCAGCAGCTTGCCAGGGTACAGATATGGCGGGGAGCTGTTTTTT
v_call: TRBV2; cdr3_length: 14; j_call: TRBJ1-5; d_call: TRBD1; clone_size: .; cdr3_aa: CASLLDRGHQPQHF; cdr3_nt: TGTGCCAGCCTATTGGACAGGGGGCATCAGCCCCAGCATTTT
v_call: TRBV5-1; cdr3_length: 13; j_call: TRBJ1-4; d_call: .; clone_size: once; cdr3_aa: CASSLGVYEKLFF; cdr3_nt: TGCGCCAGCAGCTTAGGGGTTTACGAAAAACTGTTTTTT
v_call: TRBV27; cdr3_length: 13; j_call: TRBJ2-5; d_call: .; clone_size: .; cdr3_aa: CASSLLPRETQYF; cdr3_nt: TGTGCCAGCAGTTTACTCCCCAGAGAGACCCAGTACTTC
v_call: TRBV5-1; cdr3_length: 13; j_call: TRBJ2-7; d_call: .; clone_size: .; cdr3_aa: CASSLPSSYEQYF; cdr3_nt: TGCGCCAGCAGCTTGCCGAGCTCCTACGAGCAGTACTTC
v_call: TRBV5-1; cdr3_length: 12; j_call: TRBJ1-2; d_call: .; clone_size: .; cdr3_aa: CASSLLTDGYTF; cdr3_nt: TGCGCCAGCAGCTTATTGACAGACGGCTACACCTTC
v_call: TRBV6-8; cdr3_length: 14; j_call: TRBJ1-6; d_call: .; clone_size: .; cdr3_aa: CASSPRGHGSPLHF; cdr3_nt: TGTGCCAGCAGTCCCAGGGGCCACGGTTCACCCCTCCACTTT
v_call: TRBV5-1; cdr3_length: 16; j_call: TRBJ1-5; d_call: .; clone_size: .; cdr3_aa: CASSIDGGYSNQPQHF; cdr3_nt: TGCGCCAGCAGCATCGATGGAGGGTATAGCAATCAGCCCCAGCATTTT